This TCR beta chain comes out of a study of technical replicates of blood from several donors (dated by TCRdb to about 2017). About this clone: Its specific antigen is unknown. No quality values exist for individual bases; no much larger clone is one base distant.

CDR1 MGHRA and CDR2 YSYEKL are derived from the germline V gene. The germline ends are 14 bases apart after V is trimmed by 2 bases and J by 9 bases. Including the terminal cysteine and phenylalanine, the CDR3 comprises 14 residues. Only the CDR3 portion is preserved as DNA: 42 bases, with reading frame beginning at the first base. The library was prepared using the immunoSEQ multiplex PCR assay. TCRdb provides this immuneACCESS table in a form limited to in-frame rearrangements. Some clones are lacking; in checked studies, under half of them reflect an unresolved V gene, and why the rest are absent is not known. In all, the sample holds about 90,000 clones, and 90% to 95% of those were seen once. Of the sample, about 0.23% falls within the top ten clones.

The receptor was isolated from a human donor in good health. The specimen sequenced was T cells isolated from PBMCs. The rearrangement combines TRBV4-1 with TRBJ2-1; D gene: possibly TRBD1, on 6 matching bases. The CDR3 is CASSQTGTTPEQFF. The nucleotides are TGCGCCAGCAGCCAAACCGGGACAACTCCTGAGCAGTTCTTC.